The 14 T cell receptor beta chains in this list originate from one sample, sequenced in a study of T-cell reconstitution after alpha-beta-depleted transplantation in children. Molecular barcoding with unique molecular identifiers was used for the TCRbeta library. MiXCR was run by TCRdb on the PCR reads, yielding one entry per CDR3 protein. The table shows 70,000 or so distinct CDR3 sequences, with about a tenth occurring only once. The sample in question was PBMCs, obtained before TCRalphabeta/CD19-depleted stem cell transplant. The origin of the receptors is a boy aged 5 to 17 with acute myeloid leukemia, due to receive a stem cell transplant.

The CDR3 here is CASSPRRQALESNQPQHF. CDR3 nucleotides: TGTGCCAGTAGTCCTCGAAGACAGGCATTGGAAAGCAATCAGCCCCAGCATTTT. This chain uses TRBV19 with TRBJ1-5, with D possibly matching TRBD1 (6 bases). V was cut by 5 bases and J by 1 base, with 21 bases left in between. The germline V gene has CDR1 LNHDA and CDR2 SQIVND (reference sequence). The CDR3 spans 18 residues.

This clonotype was recorded at least ten times. The rearrangement uses TRBV28 and TRBJ2-7; D ambiguous. Per the germline V gene, CDR1 is MDHEN and CDR2 is SYDVKM. Deletions cut 3 bases from V and 2 bases from J, with 14 bases between. This CDR3 contains 15 residues. CDR3 region: CASSLLAHTPYEQYF. As DNA, the CDR3 is TGTGCCAGCAGTTTGTTGGCACATACCCCCTACGAGCAGTACTTC.

Ten or more counts support this clonotype. The genes are TRBV12-3 or TRBV12-4 and TRBJ2-2, with a tentative D call TRBD1 (6 bases). Trimming shortened V by 10 bases and J by 6 bases, and 21 bases separated the two germline ends. The length of the CDR3 is 15 residues. Here the CDR3 reads CATRTRAGVSGELFF. The CDR3, as DNA: TGTGCCACCAGGACCCGGGCAGGGGTATCCGGGGAGCTGTTTTTT.

This clonotype was detected ten times or more. The rearrangement joins TRBV12-3 or TRBV12-4 to TRBJ2-3; maybe TRBD2 (6 bases). This CDR3 is 14 amino acids long. V lost 7 bases and J 4 bases, leaving 15 bases between the germline ends. The CDR3 DNA sequence: TGTGCCAGCAATTCGCGGCGGGGAGCAGATACGCAGTATTTT. Its translation: CASNSRRGADTQYF.

This clonotype came up many times. The chain combines TRBV9 with TRBJ2-7, with a tentative D call TRBD1 (7 bases). The CDR3 runs 14 residues. The ends were cut back, 4 bases at V and 6 bases at J, with 17 bases in the middle. Germline CDR1 is SGDLS and CDR2 is YYNGEE. CDR3 nucleotide sequence: TGTGCCAGCAGCCGAGACCAGGGGGGAGGCGAGCAGTACGTC. This sequence encodes CASSRDQGGGEQYV.

This clonotype was detected ten times or more. This chain connects TRBV6-2 or TRBV6-3 to TRBJ2-5; 13 positions agree with TRBD2. Germline values: CDR1 MNHEY, CDR2 SVGEGT. CDR3 length: 16 amino acids. The trim removed 7 bases at V and 2 bases at J, leaving 7 bases unmatched. CDR3 bases: TGTGCCAGCACCCGGATGGGACTAGCGGGGCAAGAGACCCAGTACTTC. The encoded protein is CASTRMGLAGQETQYF.

This clonotype was counted many times. This chain links TRBV20-1 with TRBJ1-2, with 11 bases that match TRBD1. This CDR3 contains 16 residues. Germline lookup yields CDR1 DFQATT and CDR2 SNEGSKA (reference sequence). V trimming: 2 bases; J trimming: 5 bases; junction bases outside the gene matches: 10. The CDR3 DNA sequence: TGCAGTGCTAGACAGCCCGGGACAGGGGGGTTATATGGCTACACCTTC. The encoded protein is CSARQPGTGGLYGYTF.

This clonotype was counted at least ten times. The rearrangement uses TRBV6-2 or TRBV6-3 and TRBJ2-1; D possibly uses TRBD1 or TRBD2 (5 bases each). This CDR3 region has 12 residues. Germline CDR1 is MNHEY and CDR2 is SVGEGT. The V gene lost 4 bases and the J gene lost 11 bases, with 12 bases spanning the gap. The CDR3 bases are TGTGCCAGCAGTTCCGGGACCCAAAAGCAGTTCTTC. Protein product: CASSSGTQKQFF.

This clonotype has just a few counts. The chain employs TRBV27 and TRBJ2-1; the D call may be TRBD1 or TRBD2 (5 bases each). This CDR3 region has 16 residues. V gave up 4 bases and J gave up 4 bases, with 17 bases separating them. CDR1 is MNHEY and CDR2 is SMNVEV in the germline V gene (reference sequence). The CDR3 DNA is TGTGCCAGCAGTTCCGCGGAAGGATGGGGGTACAATGAGCAGTTCTTC. This codes for CASSSAEGWGYNEQFF.

In its sample, this clonotype was seen many times. This chain joins TRBV20-1 and TRBJ1-5, with D tentatively TRBD1 (5 bases). Trimming took 5 bases from V and 2 from J, leaving 13 bases between them. Germline values: CDR1 DFQATT, CDR2 SNEGSKA (reference sequence). CDR3 length equals 14 residues. The CDR3 region has the DNA TGCAGTGCTCAGGCAGGAGGGGGCAATCAGCCCCAGCATTTT. Amino acids: CSAQAGGGNQPQHF.

This clonotype was detected ten times or more. This rearrangement joins TRBV14 to TRBJ1-2; weak D call: TRBD1 (5 bases). The V and J ends lost 3 bases and 4 bases respectively, with 15 bases between them. CDR3 length: 15 amino acids. Germline lookup yields CDR1 SGHDN and CDR2 FVKESK. CDR3 DNA: TGTGCCAGCAGCCAGGTTCGACAGCCCCTCTATGGCTACACCTTC. Translating gives CASSQVRQPLYGYTF.

The genes are TRBV20-1 and TRBJ2-7; maybe TRBD1 (6 bases). This CDR3 is 11 amino acids long. Germline CDR1 is DFQATT and CDR2 is SNEGSKA (reference sequence). Trimming shortened V by 4 bases and J by 2 bases, and 6 bases separated the two germline ends. CDR3: CSANRAYEQYV. CDR3 nucleotide sequence: TGCAGTGCTAACAGGGCCTACGAGCAGTACGTC.

This clonotype was picked up many times. The chain carries TRBV20-1 and TRBJ2-5; TRBD2 aligns across 7 bases. The germline V gene encodes CDR1 DFQATT and CDR2 SNEGSKA (reference sequence). V lost 3 bases and J lost 7; bases outside the gene matches: 11. The CDR3 totals 14 residues. The DNA for the CDR3 is TGCAGTGCTAGGCCCGAGGGACTACGGGCGACCCAGTACTTC. It translates to CSARPEGLRATQYF.

This clonotype has a count of ten or more. A junction boundary mismatches the germline segment, possibly from a read error. The chain has TRBV7-2 and TRBJ2-7; D is tentatively TRBD1 or TRBD2 (5 bases each). The CDR3 is 13 amino acids. In germline, CDR1 is SGHTA, CDR2 FQGNSA. The CDR3 DNA is TGTGCCAGCAGCCCCGGGACCGCCTACGAGCATTACTTC. This gives the protein CASSPGTAYEHYF.